The entry below describes one TCR beta chain. Its antigen is undetermined. With a much larger clone just one base away, this may be a read error. Each CDR3 protein gets one entry after TCRdb re-called the multiplex PCR reads with MiXCR. The sample yields 150,000 to 200,000 distinct CDR3 sequences, approximately 33% seen once. This specimen belongs to a study of breast tumors, draining lymph nodes, adjacent tissues. Study findings and constraints: Tumor repertoires ranked between lymph nodes and nontumor tissue in diversity, with V and J gene preferences. The lymph node origin of tumor T cells was framed as consistent with a hypothesis, not demonstrated. Luminal-like breast cancer showed significantly higher tumor–nontumor repertoire similarity than basal-like.

The CDR3 runs to 14 residues. Germline V CDR1 and CDR2: SGDLS, YYNGEE. The lymph nodes were axillary draining lymph nodes from breast cancer patients. Sequencing was done on a sample of axillary lymph node tissue. The chain combines TRBV9 with TRBJ2-5; D may match TRBD1 or TRBD2 (5 bases each). This TCR came from a female donor with breast cancer. Some clones in this sample may be carry-over from other donors' samples. CDR3 in DNA: TGTGCCAGCAGCGTAGGAGGGGCTCAAGAGACCCAGTCCTTC. Translated: CASSVGGAQETQSF. The whole variable domain, remainder taken from reference TRBV9 and TRBJ2-5, is DSGVTQTPKHLITATGQRVTLRCSPRSGDLSVYWYQQSLDQGLQFLIQYYNGEERAKGNILERFSAQQFPDLHSELNLSSLELGDSALYFCASSVGGAQETQSFGPGTRLLVL.